These 6 T cell receptor beta chains originate from one sample sequenced in a study of T cell responses to AZD1222 COVID-19 vaccine. Repertoires were generated with immunoSEQ multiplex PCR, while TCRdb's copy carries only in-frame clones and drops some. This sample yields about 150,000 clones, of which 90% to 95% are seen a single time; under 1.5% belongs to the top ten. Here the sequenced sample was peripheral blood, taken on day 0 of AZD1222 vaccination. Receptors originate from an adult in good health.

The chain joins TRBV30 to TRBJ1-3; no reliable D call. The V gene's germline CDR1 is GTSNPN and CDR2 SVGIG (reference sequence). The CDR3 is 17 residues long. Trimming pared 3 bases from V and 0 bases from J, leaving 18 bases between. This chain's CDR3 is CAWRNSRRGFSGNTIYF. The CDR3, as DNA: TGTGCCTGGAGAAATTCGCGGCGGGGATTCTCTGGAAACACCATATATTTT.

The genes are TRBV27 and TRBJ1-6, with TRBD1 as a possible D gene (5 bases). The CDR3 runs 14 residues. Germline V gene sequence: CDR1 MNHEY, CDR2 SMNVEV (reference sequence). V was shortened by 3 bases and J by 10 bases, with 13 bases between the two germline ends. The CDR3 here is CASSFSGRESPLHF. The DNA for the CDR3 is TGTGCCAGCAGTTTTTCTGGCAGGGAATCACCCCTCCACTTT.

This chain links TRBV6-5 with TRBJ1-2; D is undetermined. V gave up 6 bases and J gave up 0 bases, with 14 bases separating them. This CDR3 spans 15 amino acids. The germline V gene has CDR1 MNHEY and CDR2 SVGAGI. The CDR3 DNA follows: TGTGCCAGCAGCCAATACTCCGGGTCTAACTATGGCTACACCTTC. Residues: CASSQYSGSNYGYTF.

The rearrangement joins TRBV5-4 to TRBJ1-2; D gene unclear. Germline CDR1 SGHNT, CDR2 YYREEE (reference sequence). V was trimmed by 4 bases and J by 2 bases, leaving 9 bases between them. The CDR3 has 13 residues. In nucleotides, the CDR3 is TGTGCCAGCAGCCGCGAAGGAAACTATGGCTACACCTTC. Translated, it gives CASSREGNYGYTF.

CDR3 amino acids: CASSLDISANTGELFF. DNA for the CDR3: TGTGCCAGCAGTCTTGACATATCCGCGAACACCGGGGAGCTGTTTTTT. The rearrangement joins TRBV3-1 (or the pseudogene TRBV3-2) to TRBJ2-2; D not resolved. The germline V and J ends were trimmed by 6 bases and 0 bases, with 14 bases remaining between them. The CDR3 runs 16 residues. Germline values: CDR1 LGHDT, CDR2 YNNKEL (reference sequence).

The chain links TRBV27 to TRBJ1-5; 8 nucleotides line up with TRBD1. V dropped 8 bases and J dropped 7; count of bases not matched to a gene: 13. Germline CDR1 is MNHEY and CDR2 is SMNVEV (reference sequence). The CDR3 sequence is 15 residues long. CDR3 nucleotide sequence: TGTGCCAGCGGACCGGACAGGGCTTCTAGGCAGCCCCAGCATTTT. It specifies CASGPDRASRQPQHF.